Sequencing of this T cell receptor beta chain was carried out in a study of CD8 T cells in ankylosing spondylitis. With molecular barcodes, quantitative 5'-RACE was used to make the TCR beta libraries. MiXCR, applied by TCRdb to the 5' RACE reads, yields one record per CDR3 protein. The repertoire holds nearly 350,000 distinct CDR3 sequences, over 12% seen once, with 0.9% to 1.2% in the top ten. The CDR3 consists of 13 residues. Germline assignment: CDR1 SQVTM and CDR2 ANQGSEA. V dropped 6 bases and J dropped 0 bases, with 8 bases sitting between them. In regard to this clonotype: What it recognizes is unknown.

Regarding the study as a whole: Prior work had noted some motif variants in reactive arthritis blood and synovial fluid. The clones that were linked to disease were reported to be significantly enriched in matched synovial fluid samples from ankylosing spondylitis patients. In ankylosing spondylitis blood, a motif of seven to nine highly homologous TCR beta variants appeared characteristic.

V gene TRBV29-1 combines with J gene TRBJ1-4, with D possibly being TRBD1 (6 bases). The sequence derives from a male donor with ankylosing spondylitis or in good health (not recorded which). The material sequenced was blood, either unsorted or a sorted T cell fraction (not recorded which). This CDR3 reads CSVWTATNEKLFF. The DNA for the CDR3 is TGCAGCGTCTGGACAGCAACTAATGAAAAACTGTTTTTT.